Detailed here is one T cell receptor beta chain. Its antigen has not been determined. Base qualities are not provided; no much larger clone lies one nucleotide away. CDR1 is given as SGHTA and CDR2 as FQGNSA, both from the germline V gene. Trimming removed 2 bases from V and 3 bases from J, leaving 10 bases between the germline ends. There are 14 amino acids in the CDR3, from cysteine to phenylalanine inclusive. Of the read, only the CDR3 DNA is kept; its 42 bases are in frame from base 1. This sample was included in a study of cytomegalovirus exposure and HLA in healthy donors (dated by TCRdb to about 2017). Regarding the research as a whole: According to an earlier analysis of several hundred of the donors, about 179 million T cells yielded over 100 million unique TCR beta sequences and approximately 280 Gb of sequence data. Genome-wide SNP genotypes for about three fifths of the roughly 700 donors were used in a later genetic analysis, which treated that subset as a discovery cohort. Because of strong linkage in the cohort, roughly five DR-DQ haplotypes were treated as single units for association and clustering. The study combined high-throughput TCR immunosequencing, statistical association of individual TCRs with disease status, and machine learning to predict cytomegalovirus infection status. The genetic ancestry cluster associated with self-reported Caucasian donors included around four fifths of the 398 genotyped donors. Donor age, sex, ethnicity and CMV serostatus were compiled together with the repertoire data. HLA typing covered class I and class II loci at four-digit resolution. An early release that covered 500 to 800 HLA-typed donors contained about 300 gigabases of sequencing data and approximately 85 million unique TCR sequences. The number of typed donors differed by locus: about 620-640 for A, B, C, DRB1 and DQB1; 522 for DQA1; approximately 610 for DPA1; and around 470 for DPB1. The study profiled the T cell repertoires of 550 to 700 subjects by immunosequencing and related them to cytomegalovirus serostatus. On average, about 240,000 unique TCR beta nucleotide sequences were sequenced per donor among fewer than 500 genotyped donors of the cohort, with roughly 20% of those sequences being non-productive. The study was designed to test whether signatures of past pathogen exposure could be identified by cataloging public T cell receptors. To decide whether each TCR beta V gene segment behaved as functional or pseudogenic, an earlier analysis of fewer than 750 of the donors relied on high-throughput TCR beta sequencing. The later analysis used no new phenotypic data to find candidate immune exposures, relying instead on TCR beta sequences and their occurrence across donors. A separate validation cohort of roughly 130 different subjects was used in addition to the approximately 700-subject first cohort. Every discovery cohort repertoire had been produced on one sequencing platform. In a later analysis, previously published TCR beta repertoires from more than 500 donors were re-analyzed and high-resolution HLA genotyping was added so that TCR occurrence patterns could be studied.

Library generation was performed with the immunoSEQ multiplex PCR assay. For the multiplex PCR, a mixture combining 60 forward primers for TCR Vbeta segments and 13 reverse primers for TCR Jbeta segments was used. The CDR3 region of rearranged TCR beta genes was amplified from genomic DNA with a multiplex PCR assay. Amplified TCR beta libraries were sequenced as 87-base-pair reads on the Illumina HiSeq System. From the authors' description of their analysis: A later analysis counted approximately 76 million unique TCR beta chains across the 670 or so repertoires, and around 12 million of these chains were shared by at least two donors. Raw reads were error-corrected and collapsed into unique sequences by a nearest-neighbor algorithm in which closely related sequences were merged to remove PCR and sequencing errors. CDR3 sequences were aligned to IMGT reference sequences to assign V, D and J gene segments. Each retained sequence needed at least a six-nucleotide match to both a V gene segment and a J gene segment. A rearrangement was called productive if the CDR3 had no stop codons and remained in frame with V and J, and every other rearrangement was called non-productive. CDR3 was defined according to IMGT convention as the region running from the second conserved V-encoded cysteine to the conserved J-encoded phenylalanine. The earlier analysis of roughly 590 of the donors excluded any sequence lacking an unambiguous match to a single V gene segment. In an earlier analysis of around 600 of the donors, V segments were called functional above 56.7% productive rearrangements and were called segregating when the between-donor standard deviation exceeded 5%. A statistical classification framework was built for diagnosing cytomegalovirus status from the catalog of TCR beta chain sequences. A later analysis assigned V and J genes by comparing TCR nucleotide sequences with IMGT/GENE-DB human TR gene sequences. In a later analysis, CDR3 sequences and most-parsimonious VDJ recombination scenarios were assigned using the TCRdist pipeline. In a later analysis, every TCR beta chain was defined by the combination of its CDR3 amino acid sequence and its V-gene family, and reads without a unique V-gene family were dropped. In a later analysis, 550 to 650 highly shared, low-generation-probability nucleotide sequences were removed to address suspected cross-contamination and a sequencing artifact. A later analysis calculated a clonal expansion index for each public chain from normalized within-repertoire ranks of inferred template counts. A later analysis computed generation probabilities with a VDJ recombination model fitted to out-of-frame rearrangements, and checked the results against IGoR. In a later analysis, hypergeometric tests were used to score TCR-TCR, TCR-HLA and TCR-CMV co-occurrence, with a repertoire-size bias correction applied to TCR pairs. In a later analysis, false discovery rates were estimated by permuting HLA or CMV assignments 20 times. In a later analysis, co-occurring TCRs were grouped with DBSCAN, and TCRdist sequence similarity was added when clustering was performed within HLA-allele-positive subsets. Co-occurrence clustering excluded repertoires with fewer than 30,000 or more than 120,000 public chains, plus five with anomalous nucleotide sharing. The table comes from immuneACCESS by way of TCRdb, which keeps in-frame sequences with V and J called. Part of the clones is missing from these tables; in studies checked, under half for an unresolved V gene and the rest for unknown reasons. The V and J calls and the clone size are those of that table, but D and trimming were determined from the DNA. The sample includes some 130,000 clones, with approximately 74% observed a single time. The ten biggest clones cover under 8.5% of the sample.

The paper as a whole reports these results and caveats: At a false discovery rate of 0.05, a later analysis linked 16,951 TCR beta sequences to specific HLA alleles. A group of highly shared sequence variants was considered likely to be a technical artifact of the sequencing pipeline. Linkage disequilibrium might explain the correlated functional status among segregating V segments, but an unknown experimental factor could not be ruled out. A later genetic analysis reported fewer N-insertions in productive TCRs among donors in an Asian-associated ancestry cluster than the roughly 700-donor mean. A later analysis found that HLA-associated TCR beta chains were more clonally expanded and had lower generation probabilities than equally common non-associated chains. According to the authors, the approach could potentially be generalized to other disease states and immunological phenotypes. A later analysis found that most CMV-associated TCR beta chains appeared HLA-restricted, with HLA associations seemingly driven largely by CMV exposure. CMV serostatus was the only immune exposure information available for the cohort. Several of the top co-occurrence clusters appeared to be linked to parvovirus B19, influenza, CMV and Epstein-Barr virus, according to a later analysis. In vitro tests confirmed that a few of the cytomegalovirus-associated TCR beta chains recognize cytomegalovirus antigens. HLA typing was unavailable for some donors at each locus, so association tests used only the typed subset. The presence/absence analyses assumed that sequencing depth was roughly uniform across donors, and that assumption may not be true. Strong co-occurrence of HLA alleles, especially DR and DQ, made assigning TCR associations to individual alleles difficult. In a later analysis, the rate of TCR association differed among HLA loci, with DRB1 alleles having the most associated TCRs and HLA-C alleles having the fewest. Because counts were too low, 15 to 20 rarely observed V segments, including chromosome 9 orphons, were left out of the earlier analysis of some 600 of the donors. Some IMGT-functional V segments, including TRBV6-2 and TRBV6-3, could not be told apart with the 87-base-pair reads, so those segments were excluded. In an earlier analysis of some 540 of the donors, most TCR beta V segments appeared in productive rearrangements about 87% or about 30% of the time, broadly matching IMGT annotations. Across donors, most TCR sequences were observed very rarely, whereas some public TCRs were present in many individuals. V-gene and J-gene trimming of TCR beta chains was associated with a missense DCLRE1C variant in a later genetic analysis, and the association was replicated in an independent cohort. In the study, about 150 TCR beta chains were listed as associated with cytomegalovirus. In this cohort, only TCR beta chains were sequenced, and detectable features were limited by the absence of alpha or paired-chain data. Cytomegalovirus status was reported to be diagnosed by the classifier with high specificity and sensitivity in both the original and validation cohorts. A further reported finding was that TCR beta sequences accurately predicted the HLA-A and HLA-B alleles for most subjects in the first cohort.

In total, 600 or so healthy bone marrow donors made up the cohort. All cohort members were sampled while nominally healthy, although unrecorded immune exposures were likely present. The donor tested CMV seronegative and was one of the 352 seronegative cohort members. Every donor gave a peripheral blood sample, and the peripheral blood mononuclear cells from that sample were used for TCR beta sequencing. The Qiagen DNeasy Blood Extraction Kit was used to extract genomic DNA from the blood cell samples. The rearranged chain carries TRBV7-2 and TRBJ2-5, with a tentative D gene TRBD2 over 5 matching bases. This receptor was identified in a male donor in good health and CMV-seronegative. Sequencing was carried out using PBMCs. The CDR3 region: CASSLWEYEETQYF. Read as DNA, the sequence is TGTGCCAGCAGCTTATGGGAGTACGAAGAGACCCAGTACTTC.